This is a list of T cell receptor beta chains from one sample in a study of blood T cell repertoires in COVID-19. Measured with immunoSEQ multiplex PCR; TCRdb has only the in-frame clones, and not every one. Among roughly 170,000 clones, 85% to 90% were seen once, and the ten largest hold roughly an eighth. Material: peripheral blood. The receptors were gathered from a woman aged 70-85 years with COVID-19, enrolled during active disease. CDR3s include the opening cysteine and the closing phenylalanine or tryptophan. A D gene is named only where the DNA matches it firmly. Part of the rows lack a size; the others show once, few, many or a class for expanded clones.

D	V	size	J	CDR3	DNA
TRBD2	TRBV6-2/TRBV6-3	-	TRBJ2-7	CASSYSASGRALTYEQYF	TGTGCCAGCAGTTACTCGGCTAGCGGGAGGGCCCTAACCTACGAGCAGTACTTC
-	TRBV28	-	TRBJ1-4	CASSIIGGGSNEKLFF	TGTGCCAGCAGTATTATTGGTGGGGGGTCTAATGAAAAACTGTTTTTT
TRBD2	TRBV4-3	-	TRBJ2-3	CASSRLYSRTSGSADTQYF	TGCGCCAGCAGCCGTCTTTACAGTAGGACTAGCGGGAGCGCAGATACGCAGTATTTT
-	TRBV5-4	-	TRBJ1-1	CASSLDFLSGDHEAFF	TGTGCCAGCAGCTTGGACTTTCTATCAGGGGACCATGAAGCTTTCTTT
-	TRBV6-2/TRBV6-3	-	TRBJ1-2	CASSHRLANYGYTF	TGTGCCAGCAGCCACCGGCTAGCTAACTATGGCTACACCTTC
-	TRBV5-1	-	TRBJ1-2	CASSPWEGAYGYTF	TGCGCCAGCAGCCCTTGGGAAGGGGCTTACGGCTACACCTTC
TRBD1	TRBV30	-	TRBJ2-7	CAWSGQGYEQYF	TGTGCCTGGAGTGGACAGGGATACGAGCAGTACTTC
-	TRBV11-2	-	TRBJ2-3	CASSSSGVADTQYF	TGTGCCAGCAGCTCTTCGGGGGTTGCAGATACGCAGTATTTT
TRBD2	TRBV9	-	TRBJ2-2	CASSGSSSGRAYTGELFF	TGTGCCAGCAGCGGCAGCTCTAGCGGGAGGGCCTACACCGGGGAGCTGTTTTTT
-	TRBV30	-	TRBJ1-4	CASRESGEKLFF	TGTGCCAGCAGGGAATCGGGTGAAAAACTGTTTTTT
-	TRBV30	once	TRBJ1-6	CAWSVLDTDNSPLHF	TGTGCCTGGAGCGTCCTGGATACAGACAATTCACCCCTCCACTTT
TRBD1	TRBV19	few	TRBJ1-5	CASSIRGRDQPQHF	TGTGCCAGTAGTATAAGGGGGCGGGATCAGCCCCAGCATTTT
-	TRBV19	-	TRBJ2-2	CASSNQVGTGELFF	TGTGCCAGTAGCAATCAGGTCGGAACCGGGGAGCTGTTTTTT
TRBD2	TRBV7-2	-	TRBJ2-1	CASSLAGTSGYNEQFF	TGTGCCAGCAGCTTGGCCGGGACTAGCGGATACAATGAGCAGTTCTTC
TRBD1	TRBV27	-	TRBJ2-3	CASSLWGTGSTDTQYF	TGTGCCAGCAGTTTATGGGGGACAGGGAGCACAGATACGCAGTATTTT
-	TRBV5-4	once	TRBJ1-2	CASSPSIQRDYGYTF	TGTGCCAGCAGCCCTTCTATCCAGAGGGACTATGGCTACACCTTC
TRBD2	TRBV6-5	-	TRBJ2-2	CASSPLAGGIGELFF	TGTGCCAGCAGCCCGCTAGCGGGAGGAATCGGGGAGCTGTTTTTT
-	TRBV9	-	TRBJ2-3	CASSARTDTQYF	TGTGCCAGCAGCGCCAGAACAGATACGCAGTATTTT
-	TRBV21-1	-	TRBJ2-7	CASSKAGAGCPLNSYEQYF	TGTGCCAGCAGCAAAGCTGGAGCGGGTTGCCCCCTTAACTCCTACGAGCAGTACTTC
-	TRBV10-3	-	TRBJ1-2	CAIKSAGRDGYTF	TGTGCCATCAAATCTGCGGGGAGAGATGGCTACACCTTC
-	TRBV25-1	-	TRBJ2-7	CASSEPGPSSYEQYF	TGTGCCAGCAGTGAACCGGGTCCCAGCTCCTACGAGCAGTACTTC
-	TRBV12-3/TRBV12-4	-	TRBJ1-1	CASSPGWGAEAFF	TGTGCCAGCAGTCCTGGGTGGGGGGCTGAAGCTTTCTTT
TRBD1	TRBV6-5	-	TRBJ1-2	CASRRQGARDYGYTF	TGTGCCAGCAGGCGTCAGGGGGCGCGAGACTATGGCTACACCTTC
-	TRBV19	once	TRBJ1-2	CATWTAPHSGYTF	TGTGCCACCTGGACTGCCCCTCATAGTGGCTACACCTTC
-	TRBV28	-	TRBJ1-1	CASSVGGMGGTEAFF	TGTGCCAGCAGTGTAGGTGGGATGGGAGGAACTGAAGCTTTCTTT
-	TRBV3-1/TRBV3-2	-	TRBJ2-6	CASSQGGLLRFTGANVLTF	TGTGCCAGCAGCCAAGGGGGGCTGCTAAGATTCACTGGGGCCAACGTCCTGACTTTC
-	TRBV11-2	-	TRBJ2-7	CASSPGLPEQYF	TGTGCCAGCAGCCCGGGACTTCCCGAGCAGTACTTC
-	TRBV4-2	-	TRBJ2-3	CASSQGAGDTQYF	TGTGCCAGCAGCCAAGGGGCAGGAGATACGCAGTATTTT
TRBD1	TRBV6-5	-	TRBJ1-5	CASSEDREDQPQHF	TGTGCCAGCAGCGAGGACAGGGAGGATCAGCCCCAGCATTTT
-	TRBV5-1	-	TRBJ2-7	CASSLDRAEQYF	TGCGCCAGCAGCTTGGACAGGGCCGAGCAGTACTTC
TRBD1	TRBV4-1	-	TRBJ2-1	CASSQVETGGVYNEQFF	TGCGCCAGCAGCCAAGTCGAAACAGGGGGCGTCTACAATGAGCAGTTCTTC
TRBD2	TRBV4-1	-	TRBJ2-7	CASSHRTSGSYSPYEQYF	TGCGCCAGCAGCCACCGGACTAGCGGGAGTTACTCTCCCTACGAGCAGTACTTC
-	TRBV4-3	-	TRBJ2-7	CASSQQTASYEQYF	TGCGCCAGCAGCCAACAGACTGCCTCCTACGAGCAGTACTTC
TRBD1	TRBV18	-	TRBJ1-2	CASSPFTGTAGDGYTF	TGTGCCAGCTCACCTTTTACCGGGACAGCTGGAGATGGCTACACCTTC
TRBD1	TRBV18	-	TRBJ2-7	CASSQKQGGEQYF	TGTGCCAGCTCACAGAAACAGGGGGGCGAGCAGTACTTC
-	TRBV21-1	-	TRBJ1-6	CASSPRKPAALEKNSPLHF	TGTGCCAGCAGCCCTCGCAAACCGGCGGCCCTAGAGAAGAATTCACCCCTCCACTTT
TRBD2	TRBV6-5	-	TRBJ2-1	CASSPGTSDNEQFF	TGTGCCAGCAGTCCTGGGACTAGCGACAATGAGCAGTTCTTC